The 10 T cell receptor beta chains in this list originate from one sample, sequenced in a study of vaccination and CD4 T cells after COVID-19. No antigen is known for these receptors. The study sequenced cultured CD4+ T cell DNA using the Oncomine TCR Beta short-read assay. From the PCR reads, TCRdb called clonotypes with MiXCR, one entry per CDR3 protein. The sample has 20,000 to 25,000 distinct CDR3 sequences, roughly two fifths seen once. The time point here: late sampling 161 to 241 days after vaccination in a few convalescent patients. Treatment specified: roughly nine-day PBMC culture with coronavirus spike peptide pools or control peptides (ViraFEST assay). The sample here was CD4+ T cells from blood, cultured in vitro, taken about 7 months after SARS-CoV-2 vaccination. The receptors derive from a human donor who had recovered from COVID-19.

This clonotype is medium-sized. The chain carries TRBV15 and TRBJ1-1; a possible D gene is TRBD1 (5 bases). Deletions cut 2 bases from V and 1 base from J, with 14 bases between. From germline, CDR1 is LNHNV and CDR2 YYDKDF (reference sequence). This CDR3 spans 16 amino acids. The CDR3: CATSRISGTRNTEAFF. The CDR3 region has the DNA TGTGCCACCAGCAGAATTTCCGGGACGAGGAACACTGAAGCTTTCTTT.

This clonotype was detected a few times. The V gene is TRBV7-2, the J gene TRBJ2-7; D is possibly TRBD2 (5 bases). This CDR3 is built from 15 residues. The germline V gene has CDR1 SGHTA and CDR2 FQGNSA. Deletions cut 3 bases from V and 6 bases from J, with 18 bases between. CDR3 sequence reads: CASSFMLGSEGEQYF. In DNA form, the CDR3 reads TGTGCCAGCAGCTTTATGTTAGGGTCCGAGGGCGAGCAGTACTTC.

J is TRBJ2-5 and V is TRBV2; a possible D gene is TRBD1 (5 bases). V lost 7 bases and J lost 0, with 18 bases in between. Germline-derived CDR1 and CDR2 are SNHLY and FYNNEI. CDR3 length: 16 residues. The CDR3 here is CASKVWQGGYQETQYF. For the CDR3, the DNA is TGTGCCAGCAAAGTATGGCAGGGTGGGTACCAAGAGACCCAGTACTTC. The full variable domain, rest sourced from reference TRBV2 and TRBJ2-5, is EPEVTQTPSHQVTQMGQEVILRCVPISNHLYFYWYRQILGQKVEFLVSFYNNEISEKSEIFDDQFSVERPDGSNFTLKIRSTKLEDSAMYFCASKVWQGGYQETQYFGPGTRLLVL.

The V gene is TRBV4-3, the J gene TRBJ2-3, with TRBD2 identical over 10 bases. Germline CDR1 is LGHNA and CDR2 is YSLEER. This CDR3 is 17 amino acids long. V was pared by 2 bases and J by 4 bases, with 9 bases of the junction left unmatched. CDR3 nucleotides: TGCGCCAGCAGCCAACAGTGGAGCGGGAGGGCCCCAGATACGCAGTATTTT. This encodes CASSQQWSGRAPDTQYF.

The V gene is TRBV11-3, the J gene TRBJ2-1; TRBD2 matches at 7 bases. The CDR3 consists of 13 residues. Germline V gene lookup returns CDR1 SGHNT and CDR2 YENEEA. The V gene end was trimmed by 5 bases and the J gene end by 8 bases; junction bases not matched to a gene: 6. The CDR3 region is CASSLSGVDEQFF. The CDR3 bases are TGTGCCAGCAGCCTGAGCGGGGTGGATGAGCAGTTCTTC.

A few counts support this clonotype. The V gene is TRBV6-5, the J gene TRBJ1-1, with D tentatively TRBD1 (5 bases). From germline, CDR1 is MNHEY and CDR2 SVGAGI. V lost 2 bases and J lost 4, with 11 bases in between. CDR3 length: 14 amino acids. The CDR3 DNA is TGTGCCAGCAGTTACGCTGGGGGGAGCACTGAAGCTTTCTTT. As protein: CASSYAGGSTEAFF.

This clonotype was counted once. The V call is TRBV7-9, the J call TRBJ2-7, with D perhaps being TRBD1 or TRBD2 (5 bases each). Germline V CDR1 and CDR2: SEHNR, FQNEAQ (reference sequence). The CDR3 has 12 residues. V lost 4 bases and J lost 12, with 16 bases in between. Here the CDR3 reads CASSSLGDPWYF. Here the CDR3 DNA reads TGTGCCAGCAGCTCCCTGGGGGACCCGTGGTACTTC.

This clonotype showed up just once. This chain uses TRBV6-1 with TRBJ2-3; 16 nucleotides match TRBD2. The CDR3 contains 18 residues. V lost 5 bases, J lost 6 bases, and 11 bases stayed unmatched. In germline, CDR1 is MNHNS, CDR2 SASEGT. CDR3 nucleotide sequence: TGTGCCAGCAGTCTGGGGACTAGCGGGAGGGCCAGGAGGGATACGCAGTATTTT. Amino acids: CASSLGTSGRARRDTQYF.

This chain links TRBV7-3 with TRBJ2-5; D is tentatively TRBD1 or TRBD2 (6 bases each). Trimming cost V 5 bases and J 0 bases, with 13 bases left between them. Per the germline V gene, CDR1 is SGHTA and CDR2 is FQGTGA. The CDR3 sequence is 15 residues long. Here the CDR3 reads CASSPGAGYQETQYF. The CDR3 DNA follows: TGTGCCAGCAGCCCAGGGGCGGGGTACCAAGAGACCCAGTACTTC.

This clonotype has just a few counts. The chain is built from TRBV7-2 and TRBJ1-5; D gene ambiguous. The germline V gene encodes CDR1 SGHTA and CDR2 FQGNSA. V lost 1 base and J 0 bases, leaving 4 bases between the germline ends. This CDR3 is 14 amino acids long. This CDR3 reads CASSLVGSNQPQHF. As DNA, the CDR3 is TGTGCCAGCAGCTTAGTGGGTAGCAATCAGCCCCAGCATTTT.